The clone carrying this TCR beta chain was counted many times. The antigen is undetermined. Making use of molecular barcodes, quantitative 5'-RACE generated TCR beta libraries. MiXCR, run by TCRdb on the 5' RACE reads, gives a single entry per CDR3 protein. This sample carries 450,000 to 550,000 distinct CDR3 sequences, about 5.2% of them seen once, and the ten largest clones take under 4.5%. This CDR3 region has 12 residues. Trimming cost V 3 bases and J 6 bases, with 5 bases left between them. These data originate in a study of CD8 T cells in ankylosing spondylitis. Points from the study as a whole: According to the report, clones linked to the disease were significantly enriched in matched synovial fluid samples taken from ankylosing spondylitis patients. Ankylosing spondylitis blood appeared to be characterized by a TCR beta motif of eight or nine highly homologous variants. Relatively scarce in peripheral blood, disease-linked clones were CD8+.

This chain connects TRBV12-3 or TRBV12-4 to TRBJ2-2; D unresolved. The receptor's source is a male donor with ankylosing spondylitis. Sequencing input: blood, either unsorted or a sorted T cell fraction (not recorded which). The CDR3 here is CASSLTPGELFF. The CDR3 bases are TGTGCCAGCAGTTTGACGCCCGGGGAGCTGTTTTTT.